What follows is one T cell receptor (beta chain) and its context. Its antigen is currently unknown. This same CDR3 is encoded by further DNA sequences in the sample. The sample comes from a study of shared clonotypes between healthy human individuals. On the study more broadly: CD4 naive and CD4 memory each took three plates per donor, while CD8 naive took two and CD8 memory one.

Profiled with immunoSEQ multiplex PCR; TCRdb holds only in-frame clones, not every one. Of more than 900,000 clones detected, around 78% appear once; the ten largest clones hold 0.55% to 0.7%. Overall study results and limits: In general, naive subsets displayed greater estimated richness than memory subsets did. Rarefaction revealed incomplete sorted-subset sequencing despite large depth.

In the CD4+ fraction, cells were divided into CD45RA+ naive and CD45RA-negative memory subsets. The CDR3 consists of 13 residues. Trimming removed 5 bases from V and 0 bases from J, with 8 bases in between. Looked up from germline, CDR1 is MDHEN and CDR2 is SYDVKM. Material for sequencing was memory CD4+ T cells from PBMCs. Regarding subset: CD45RA-negative fraction. The TCR sequence derives from a man aged 18 to 30 in good health. Some clones in this sample may be carry-over from other donors' samples. This chain joins TRBV28 and TRBJ2-7; TRBD2 might be the D (5 bases). This chain's CDR3 is CASSEGSSYEQYF. In DNA, the CDR3 is TGTGCCAGCAGTGAAGGGAGCTCCTACGAGCAGTACTTC.